The 29 T cell receptor beta chains below come from one sample, sequenced in a study of blood T cell repertoires in COVID-19. The table came from immunoSEQ multiplex PCR; TCRdb's copy has only in-frame clones and leaves some out. The table lists some 300,000 clones, approximately 86% of them singletons. Material for sequencing was peripheral blood. The receptor source for this set is a woman aged 70-85 years with COVID-19, enrolled during active disease.

This clone was recorded once. The V call is TRBV7-2, the J call TRBJ1-1; TRBD1 is a possible D gene (6 bases). The germline V and J ends were trimmed by 3 bases and 4 bases, with 12 bases remaining between them. Looked up from germline, CDR1 is SGHTA and CDR2 is FQGNSA. The CDR3 is made up of 14 amino acids. CDR3 sequence (DNA): TGTGCCAGCAGCTTCCTGGACAGAAGCACTGAAGCTTTCTTT. Its translation is CASSFLDRSTEAFF.

The CDR3 loop reads CASSGQGMDSPLHF. Here the CDR3 DNA reads TGTGCCAGCAGCGGACAGGGCATGGATTCACCCCTCCACTTT. This chain links TRBV9 with TRBJ1-6; 7 nucleotides align to TRBD1. The germline V gene has CDR1 SGDLS and CDR2 YYNGEE. V shed 3 bases, J shed 8 bases, and the junction held 5 bases outside the gene matches. The CDR3 loop spans 14 amino acids.

In its sample, this clone was seen once. The V gene is TRBV5-1, the J gene TRBJ2-2; D is uncertain. V lost 2 bases, J lost 0 bases, and 11 bases lay in between. Germline CDR1 is SGHRS and CDR2 is YFSETQ. This CDR3 is 16 amino acids long. In nucleotides, the CDR3 is TGCGCCAGCAGCTTAAGAGCCCCAACGAACACCGGGGAGCTGTTTTTT. It yields the protein CASSLRAPTNTGELFF. Full variable domain (outside the CDR3, taken from reference TRBV5-1 and TRBJ2-2): KAGVTQTPRYLIKTRGQQVTLSCSPISGHRSVSWYQQTPGQGLQFLFEYFSETQRNKGNFPGRFSGRQFSNSRSEMNVSTLELGDSALYLCASSLRAPTNTGELFFGEGSRLTVL.

The V and J genes are TRBV5-8 and TRBJ2-2, with D possibly being TRBD2 (6 bases). Germline CDR1 reads SGHTS; CDR2 reads YDEGEE. Trimming took off 2 bases at V and 5 bases at J, with 19 bases between the two ends. This CDR3 has 17 residues. In DNA form, the CDR3 reads TGTGCCAGCAGCTTCGATCCGGGGACTCCCATTACCGGGGAGCTGTTTTTT. Translation gives CASSFDPGTPITGELFF.

The chain combines TRBV11-1 with TRBJ2-3, with D tentatively TRBD2 (7 bases). CDR1 SGHAT and CDR2 FQDESV come from the germline V gene (reference sequence). The CDR3 length is 13 residues. V was clipped by 5 bases and J by 5 bases, with 11 bases between them. The CDR3 spells CASSPGGLDTQYF. The CDR3 DNA sequence: TGTGCCAGCAGCCCCGGGGGGCTAGATACGCAGTATTTT.

The V gene is TRBV7-2, the J gene TRBJ2-3; D unresolved. Germline values: CDR1 SGHTA, CDR2 FQGNSA. Trimming shortened V by 1 base and J by 2 bases, and 7 bases separated the two germline ends. This CDR3 region has 14 residues. CDR3 sequence (DNA): TGTGCCAGCAGCTTAGATCGCTACACAGATACGCAGTATTTT. Translated, it gives CASSLDRYTDTQYF.

The chain employs TRBV5-4 and TRBJ2-2; 7 nucleotides match TRBD2. V was pared by 2 bases and J by 4 bases, with 5 bases of the junction left unmatched. Looked up from germline, CDR1 is SGHNT and CDR2 is YYREEE (reference sequence). The CDR3 runs 15 residues. This chain's CDR3 is CASSFGGGGTGELFF. The CDR3 DNA follows: TGTGCCAGCAGCTTCGGAGGCGGGGGCACCGGGGAGCTGTTTTTT. Drawing the rest from reference TRBV5-4 and TRBJ2-2, the complete variable domain is ETGVTQSPTHLIKTRGQQVTLRCSSQSGHNTVSWYQQALGQGPQFIFQYYREEENGRGNFPPRFSGLQFPNYSSELNVNALELDDSALYLCASSFGGGGTGELFFGEGSRLTVL.

This clone was observed once. The chain employs TRBV4-2 and TRBJ1-1; perhaps TRBD1 as D (5 bases). Trimming stripped 0 bases from V and 0 bases from J, with 14 bases between. CDR3 length: 17 amino acids. Germline CDR1 reads LGHNA; CDR2 reads YNFKEQ. The CDR3 protein is CASSQEVTDIMNTEAFF. The CDR3 DNA follows: TGTGCCAGCAGCCAAGAAGTGACAGATATCATGAACACTGAAGCTTTCTTT.

This chain links TRBV15 with TRBJ2-5, with a weak D call TRBD1 (5 bases). Trimming took 0 bases from V and 2 from J, leaving 10 bases between them. The CDR3 runs 15 residues. Germline V lookup: CDR1 LNHNV, CDR2 YYDKDF (reference sequence). The CDR3 loop is CATSRDLTAQETQYF. CDR3 bases: TGTGCCACCAGCAGAGATTTGACAGCTCAAGAGACCCAGTACTTC.

The genes are TRBV5-1 and TRBJ2-5, with 8 nucleotides matching TRBD2. This CDR3 region has 14 residues. Germline V gene lookup returns CDR1 SGHRS and CDR2 YFSETQ. V was clipped by 4 bases and J by 2 bases; unmatched bases: 4. In nucleotides, the CDR3 is TGCGCCAGCAGCGACATAGCGGGGCAAGAGACCCAGTACTTC. It specifies CASSDIAGQETQYF.

The chain combines TRBV6-5 with TRBJ1-2; D uncertain. The CDR3 has 11 residues. V lost 8 bases to trimming and J lost 7 bases, with 11 bases between them. CDR1 is MNHEY, CDR2 SVGAGI, per germline. CDR3 DNA sequence: TGTGCCAGCGGAGAGGATCTTGGCTACACCTTC. Its protein product is CASGEDLGYTF.

The chain carries TRBV10-3 and TRBJ1-2; no clear D gene. The CDR3 length is 14 residues. The germline V and J ends were trimmed by 0 bases and 2 bases, with 7 bases remaining between them. Germline V gene lookup returns CDR1 ENHRY and CDR2 SYGVKD. The CDR3 here is CAISESGGNYGYTF. The CDR3 nucleotides are TGTGCCATCAGTGAGTCGGGAGGGAACTATGGCTACACCTTC.

The chain couples TRBV7-2 to TRBJ1-4, with D unresolved. CDR3 length: 13 amino acids. Deletions cut 6 bases from V and 4 bases from J, with 9 bases between. Germline V gene sequence: CDR1 SGHTA, CDR2 FQGNSA. CDR3 DNA sequence: TGTGCCAGCAGTCGGGAGTTTAATGAAAAACTGTTTTTT. Translating it yields CASSREFNEKLFF.

This clone was counted a few times. For the CDR3, the DNA is TGTGCCAGTAGTGTGGGACTAGATAGAGAGACCCAGTACTTC. Translating it yields CASSVGLDRETQYF. The rearrangement links TRBV19 to TRBJ2-5; 8 bases match TRBD2. With V trimmed by 5 bases and J by 4 bases, 6 bases remained unmatched. Germline values: CDR1 LNHDA, CDR2 SQIVND (reference sequence). The CDR3 contains 14 residues.

The J gene is TRBJ1-1, the V gene TRBV10-3; 7 bases align to TRBD1. V shed 11 bases, J shed 4 bases, and the junction held 4 bases outside the gene matches. The CDR3 is 11 residues long. Per germline, CDR1 ENHRY and CDR2 SYGVKD. This CDR3 reads CAYSGGTEAFF. The CDR3 DNA reads as TGTGCCTATTCAGGGGGCACTGAAGCTTTCTTT.

The rearrangement links TRBV7-2 to TRBJ2-5; 13 bases agree with TRBD2. Germline lookup yields CDR1 SGHTA and CDR2 FQGNSA. The CDR3 has 15 amino acids. V lost 1 base and J lost 10; bases outside the gene matches: 6. In nucleotides, the CDR3 is TGTGCCAGCAGCTTAGTAGGGACTAGCGGGGAGGTCCAGTACTTC. Protein sequence: CASSLVGTSGEVQYF.

The chain couples TRBV25-1 to TRBJ2-7; no reliable D call. CDR3 length equals 11 residues. The germline CDR1 and CDR2 sequences are MGHDK and SYGVNS. Trimming cost V 4 bases and J 3 bases, with 4 bases left between them. In DNA form, the CDR3 reads TGTGCCAGCAGTGGCTACTACGAGCAGTACTTC. Amino acids: CASSGYYEQYF.

The chain joins TRBV29-1 to TRBJ1-1; the D gene is possibly TRBD1 (6 bases). Trimming shortened V by 2 bases and J by 1 base, and 8 bases separated the two germline ends. The CDR3 runs 13 residues. Germline CDR1 reads SQVTM; CDR2 reads ANQGSEA. For the CDR3, the DNA is TGCAGCGTTGAATCGGGACAGAACACTGAAGCTTTCTTT. Translating gives CSVESGQNTEAFF. Full variable domain (rest looked up from reference TRBV29-1 and TRBJ1-1): SAVISQKPSRDICQRGTSLTIQCQVDSQVTMMFWYRQQPGQSLTLIATANQGSEATYESGFVIDKFPISRPNLTFSTLTVSNMSPEDSSIYLCSVESGQNTEAFFGQGTRLTVV.

In nucleotides, the CDR3 is TGTGCCAGCTCACCACGGCCCGGGGAGGGGTTTGAAGATGGCTACACCTTC. It translates to CASSPRPGEGFEDGYTF. The chain recombines TRBV18 with TRBJ1-2, with D possibly matching TRBD1 (5 bases). The germline CDR1 and CDR2 sequences are KGHSH and LQKENI. CDR3 length: 17 amino acids. Between the trimmed V and J ends, which lost 1 base and 6 bases, there was a span of 21 bases.

The chain recombines TRBV9 with TRBJ1-3; D gene ambiguous. V was clipped by 2 bases and J by 3 bases, with 6 bases between them. The length of the CDR3 is 13 residues. Germline CDR1 and CDR2: SGDLS and YYNGEE. DNA for the CDR3: TGTGCCAGCAGCGTCGGGGATGGAAACACCATATATTTT. Protein sequence: CASSVGDGNTIYF.

The genes are TRBV29-1 and TRBJ2-5; D ambiguous. V was shortened by 4 bases and J by 0 bases, with 12 bases between the two germline ends. CDR1 and CDR2 from the germline V gene are SQVTM and ANQGSEA. The CDR3 has 14 residues. As DNA, the CDR3 is TGCAGCGTTGGCGGAAGCTTTTACCAAGAGACCCAGTACTTC. Protein: CSVGGSFYQETQYF.

This clone appeared a single time. V usage is TRBV19 and J usage is TRBJ1-6, with 7 bases aligning to TRBD1. The CDR3 has 16 amino acids. CDR1 and CDR2 (germline): LNHDA, SQIVND (reference sequence). The junction had 4 bases not matched to a gene; V was cut back by 4 bases and J by 1 base. The DNA for the CDR3 is TGTGCCAGTAGTAACGACAGGGCGTCCTATAATTCACCCCTCCACTTT. Amino acid sequence: CASSNDRASYNSPLHF. Together with reference TRBV19 and TRBJ1-6, the CDR3 gives the full variable domain: DGGITQSPKYLFRKEGQNVTLSCEQNLNHDAMYWYRQDPGQGLRLIYYSQIVNDFQKGDIAEGYSVSREKKESFPLTVTSAQKNPTAFYLCASSNDRASYNSPLHFGNGTRLTVT.

The V gene is TRBV7-2, the J gene TRBJ1-1; maybe TRBD1 (6 bases). V was pared by 0 bases and J by 5 bases, with 13 bases between. This CDR3 comprises 15 residues. Per germline, CDR1 SGHTA and CDR2 FQGNSA. CDR3 amino acids: CASSLASQGRTEAFF. In DNA form, the CDR3 reads TGTGCCAGCAGCTTAGCGTCCCAGGGGCGGACTGAAGCTTTCTTT.

The chain is built from TRBV12-5 and TRBJ2-1; 8 bases align to TRBD1. Germline V gene data show CDR1 as LGHNT and CDR2 as FRNRAP. CDR3 size: 15 residues. The V gene end was trimmed by 3 bases and the J gene end by 7 bases; junction bases not matched to a gene: 8. The CDR3 nucleotides read TGTGCTAGTGGTTTTTGGACAGGGTTTCGGAATGAGCAGTTCTTC. It translates to CASGFWTGFRNEQFF.

The V gene is TRBV2, the J gene TRBJ2-7; 7 bases map to TRBD1. The CDR3 is 14 amino acids. Germline values: CDR1 SNHLY, CDR2 FYNNEI. V shed 6 bases, J shed 0 bases, and the junction held 5 bases outside the gene matches. CDR3 protein: CASREDRSSYEQYF. The CDR3 bases are TGTGCCAGCAGGGAGGACAGGAGCTCCTACGAGCAGTACTTC.

This chain links TRBV21-1 with TRBJ1-2. TRBV21-1 is given as a pseudogene. The CDR3 loop spans 13 amino acids. CDR3 amino acids: CASSKASRRGYTF. In DNA, the CDR3 is TGTGCCAGCAGCAAAGCATCCCGTCGGGGCTACACCTTC.

The rearrangement links TRBV6-5 to TRBJ1-2; D is perhaps TRBD1 (5 bases). Per germline, CDR1 MNHEY and CDR2 SVGAGI. This CDR3 has 12 residues. V was clipped by 6 bases and J by 5 bases, with 10 bases between them. The CDR3 spells CASRGDFYGYTF. CDR3 coding DNA: TGTGCCAGCAGGGGGGACTTTTATGGCTACACCTTC.

The J gene is TRBJ1-4, the V gene TRBV13; D unresolved. The CDR3 is 15 amino acids. The V gene's germline CDR1 is PRHDT and CDR2 FYEKMQ (reference sequence). The V end lost 0 bases, the J end lost 2 bases, and 7 bases lay between the germline ends. CDR3 protein: CASSLGPGTNEKLFF. The CDR3 DNA reads as TGTGCCAGCAGCTTAGGTCCGGGGACTAATGAAAAACTGTTTTTT.

This chain joins TRBV19 and TRBJ1-4, with D possibly matching TRBD1 (6 bases). The CDR3 sequence is 15 residues long. Trimming removed 4 bases from V and 2 bases from J, with 11 bases in between. CDR1 LNHDA and CDR2 SQIVND come from the germline V gene (reference sequence). Here the CDR3 DNA reads TGTGCCAGTAGTACCCCCCAGGGGACTAATGAAAAACTGTTTTTT. This translates into CASSTPQGTNEKLFF. Full variable domain (remainder filled in from reference TRBV19 and TRBJ1-4): DGGITQSPKYLFRKEGQNVTLSCEQNLNHDAMYWYRQDPGQGLRLIYYSQIVNDFQKGDIAEGYSVSREKKESFPLTVTSAQKNPTAFYLCASSTPQGTNEKLFFGSGTQLSVL.